This TCR beta chain was recovered during a study of response to subunit inactivated influenza vaccine. From germline, CDR1 is MDHEN and CDR2 SYDVKM. The CDR3 has 14 residues. Trimming removed 0 bases at V and 0 bases at J, with 6 bases between. There are many counts of this clonotype. MiXCR, applied by TCRdb to the RT-PCR reads, yields one record per CDR3 protein. The table records roughly 500,000 distinct CDR3 sequences, approximately 24% of them present only once. The same data also contributed to another study, on T cells expressing NK-cell markers. That study reports: The authors generated TCR beta cDNA through 5'RACE template switching with UMIs. The authors sequenced eight donors, of whom seven were HCMV-seropositive and one was seronegative. These clonotypes additionally ranked first within the CD3+CD56-NKG2C+ fraction of a handful of donors.

This TCR was recovered from a middle-aged man who received an inactivated influenza vaccine. The V gene is TRBV28, the J gene TRBJ2-7, with D perhaps matching TRBD1 (6 bases). The input for sequencing was CD4+ T cells sorted from PBMCs, taken approximately 13 days after vaccination. For the CDR3, the DNA is TGTGCCAGCAGTTTATGGGACAGCTCCTACGAGCAGTACTTC. Translating gives CASSLWDSSYEQYF.